This TCR beta chain stems from a study of cytomegalovirus exposure and HLA in healthy donors. As for the study in general: The platform used for the roughly 120 validation repertoires matched that of the roughly 700 first-cohort repertoires, a later analysis reported.

Study-wide results and caveats: Accounts indicate the classifier identified cytomegalovirus status with strong specificity and sensitivity. A few chains linked to CMV were shown in vitro to be specific for CMV antigens. The TCR clusters that emerged in the first cohort tended, a later analysis found, to co-occur in the roughly 120 validation repertoires.

The CDR3 spans 13 residues. Per germline, CDR1 LNHDA and CDR2 SQIVND (reference sequence). Trimming cost V 7 bases and J 1 base, with 10 bases left between them. In the case of this clone: Its target is unknown.

The data were produced by immunoSEQ multiplex PCR, yet TCRdb's version contains in-frame clones alone and is incomplete. The top ten clones hold roughly 4% of a sample with roughly 100,000 clones, around 86% of them seen once. V is TRBV19 and J is TRBJ1-1; the D is unclear. The sequence was collected from a woman between 18 and 29 years old in good health and CMV-seropositive. The sample consisted of PBMCs. The DNA for the CDR3 is TGTGCCAGTACCCCGACAAGGAACACTGAAGCTTTCTTT. It encodes CASTPTRNTEAFF.